A selection of T cell receptor beta chains follows, all from one sample in a study of blood T cell repertoires in COVID-19. Here immunoSEQ multiplex PCR was the method, and the copy in TCRdb shows in-frame clones only, minus some. The sample includes more than 250,000 clones, around 90% of them seen just once. Source material: peripheral blood. Every receptor here comes from a human donor in a cohort sampled during active COVID-19. Each CDR3 is given with its conserved first and last residue. The D gene is left open where the match is weak.

j_call | v_call | d_call | cdr3_aa
TRBJ2-7 | TRBV4-1 | TRBD1 | CASSLGDRAHEQYF
TRBJ2-2 | TRBV25-1 | TRBD2 | CASSESVSGFGELFF
TRBJ2-7 | TRBV6-2/TRBV6-3 | . | CASSPENYEQYF
TRBJ2-7 | TRBV4-1 | . | CASSQYGGRYEQYF
TRBJ1-5 | TRBV7-9 | . | CASSLAGRSNQPQHF
TRBJ1-2 | TRBV7-6 | . | CASSSQGSGYTF
TRBJ1-1 | TRBV7-2 | TRBD1 | CASSLAPGQLQPEAFF
TRBJ2-3 | TRBV24-1 | . | CATASSHSTDTQYF
TRBJ2-7 | TRBV6-5 | TRBD1 | CASSRGTGGDYEQYF
TRBJ2-7 | TRBV2 | . | CASKRFSGYEQYF
TRBJ2-7 | TRBV4-3 | TRBD1 | CASSQGQGGFYEQYF
TRBJ1-6 | TRBV7-9 | TRBD1 | CASSLGQGADSPLHF
TRBJ1-5 | TRBV28 | . | CASSLLSQPQHF
TRBJ1-5 | TRBV5-1 | . | CASSPDRIGGGNQPQHF
TRBJ2-7 | TRBV5-4 | . | CASSLGDRRRGEQYF
TRBJ2-6 | TRBV10-2 | TRBD1 | CATRTRGPTGANVLTF
TRBJ2-7 | TRBV4-3 | TRBD1 | CASSQGPLTGGNYEQYF
TRBJ1-6 | TRBV5-3 | TRBD1 | CARSPQGNSPLHF
TRBJ1-4 | TRBV7-9 | TRBD1 | CASSLGTGDTTNEKLFF
TRBJ1-6 | TRBV12-5 | . | CASGSTIIEECSPLHF
TRBJ2-7 | TRBV5-6 | . | CASRQNRYEQYF
TRBJ2-7 | TRBV6-5 | TRBD2 | CASSPGLALSYEQYF
TRBJ2-7 | TRBV3-1/TRBV3-2 | TRBD1 | CASSPQNRGRGEQYF
TRBJ1-1 | TRBV3-1/TRBV3-2 | . | CASSPPTRGGDTEAFF
TRBJ1-2 | TRBV4-2 | . | CASSPRWGLKDNYGYTF
TRBJ2-1 | TRBV5-4 | TRBD2 | CASSRIGGGTYNEQFF
TRBJ2-1 | TRBV5-1 | TRBD2 | CASSLDTAGEWFSYNEQFF
TRBJ2-7 | TRBV6-2/TRBV6-3 | TRBD1 | CASSNPIGTGGYEQYF
TRBJ2-7 | TRBV14 | TRBD1 | CASSRQLTGILSEQYF
TRBJ2-2 | TRBV4-3 | TRBD2 | CASSPLSFEAGVRRELFF
TRBJ1-1 | TRBV7-7 | TRBD1 | CASRALRDRDSHTEAFF
TRBJ1-5 | TRBV19 | TRBD1 | CASSTGTGRGVAQHF
TRBJ1-6 | TRBV5-1 | TRBD1 | CASSLRDRDSPLHF
TRBJ2-1 | TRBV7-3 | TRBD1 | CASSGGQGSYNEQFF
TRBJ1-1 | TRBV5-8 | TRBD1 | CASSTGWDSGNTEAFF
TRBJ1-3 | TRBV5-1 | . | CASSLGAVSSGNTIYF
TRBJ1-2 | TRBV30 | . | CAWSANLRFGYTF
TRBJ1-5 | TRBV4-3 | . | CASSQDGGNNQPQHF
TRBJ2-7 | TRBV7-2 | . | CASSQTLDRSYEQYF
TRBJ2-7 | TRBV19 | . | CASSIRAGSSYEQYF
TRBJ2-1 | TRBV7-6 | TRBD2 | CASSLGRLAGSARVDNEQFF
TRBJ1-2 | TRBV25-1 | . | CASSELVGRVYGYTF
TRBJ2-7 | TRBV10-3 | . | CAIPRRPQYF
TRBJ2-1 | TRBV7-8 | TRBD1 | CASSLRTGVYNEQFF
TRBJ2-1 | TRBV5-1 | . | CASSGLYLSSYNEQFF
TRBJ2-3 | TRBV14 | TRBD2 | CASSQDGLAGDTQYF
TRBJ1-5 | TRBV5-1 | . | CATSIAPNQPQHF
TRBJ2-3 | TRBV6-4 | TRBD2 | CASSDSSGGASTDTQYF
TRBJ1-2 | TRBV27 | . | CASSRDSNYGYTF
TRBJ2-5 | TRBV10-2 | TRBD1 | CASRPRQGGKETQYF
TRBJ2-7 | TRBV3-1/TRBV3-2 | . | CASSLYRDTPFAVREQYF
TRBJ2-3 | TRBV7-2 | . | CASSLVWDNTDTQYF
TRBJ1-2 | TRBV10-1 | TRBD1 | CASSESTTGNFGYTF
TRBJ2-7 | TRBV5-1 | . | CASSFGSSSYEQYF
TRBJ1-1 | TRBV7-8 | . | CASTPFIVFNTEAFF